A selection of T cell receptor beta chains follows, all from one sample in a study of T cells in Graves' hyperthyroidism and ophthalmopathy. TCRdb re-called the multiplex PCR reads through MiXCR, storing one row per CDR3 protein. The repertoire has more than 350,000 distinct CDR3 sequences, 15% of them found once; the top ten carry roughly a fifth. What was sequenced was blood. These receptors all stem from a woman aged 60-75 years with Graves' ophthalmopathy. The CDR3 runs from the conserved cysteine through the conserved F or W. A D gene is named only where the DNA matches it firmly. Clone size appears in some rows only: once, few, many, or a class for an expanded clone.

D,size,J,V,CDR3,DNA
TRBD2,NA,TRBJ2-5,TRBV28,CASSSTSGKGETQYF,TGTGCCAGCAGTTCAACTAGCGGGAAAGGAGAGACCCAGTACTTC
NA,many,TRBJ2-7,TRBV24-1,CATSDLWAGEQYF,TGTGCCACCAGTGATTTGTGGGCTGGCGAGCAGTACTTC
TRBD2,NA,TRBJ2-2,TRBV6-1,CASKIGLAGPGELFF,TGTGCCAGCAAAATTGGACTAGCGGGACCCGGGGAGCTGTTTTTT
NA,many,TRBJ2-3,TRBV18,CASSPPGRGSTDTQYF,TGTGCCAGCTCACCACCGGGGCGCGGGTCCACAGATACGCAGTATTTT
NA,many,TRBJ2-1,TRBV20-1,CSAEGSYNEQFF,TGCAGTGCCGAAGGTAGCTACAATGAGCAGTTCTTC
TRBD1,NA,TRBJ2-5,TRBV6-2/TRBV6-3,CASRRGTDQETQYF,TGTGCCAGCAGACGAGGGACAGACCAAGAGACCCAGTACTTC
NA,many,TRBJ1-4,TRBV3-1,CASSQDRTAGREKLFF,TGTGCCAGCAGCCAAGATAGGACAGCTGGACGGGAAAAACTGTTTTTT
NA,NA,TRBJ1-5,TRBV20-1,CSAIKTGARNQPQHF,TGCAGTGCTATAAAGACGGGGGCTCGCAATCAGCCCCAGCATTTT
TRBD2,few,TRBJ2-7,TRBV4-1,CASSQDLGEGNEQYF,TGCGCCAGCAGCCAAGATTTAGGGGAGGGGAACGAGCAGTACTTC
NA,many,TRBJ1-1,TRBV3-1,CASSQRTAGGNTEAFF,TGTGCCAGCAGCCAAAGGACAGCCGGGGGGAACACTGAAGCTTTCTTT
NA,many,TRBJ2-3,TRBV30,CAWKLGSDTQYF,TGTGCCTGGAAACTTGGATCAGATACGCAGTATTTT
NA,many,TRBJ2-7,TRBV2,CASSPPDRTSYEQYF,TGTGCCAGCAGTCCCCCCGACAGGACCTCCTACGAGCAGTACTTC
NA,NA,TRBJ2-3,TRBV6-1,CASNQGSNQPQYF,TGTGCCAGCAACCAGGGAAGCAATCAGCCCCAGTATTTT
TRBD1,many,TRBJ2-3,TRBV2,CASRYGGTGDIGTQYF,TGTGCCAGCAGATACGGCGGGACAGGGGACATCGGTACGCAGTATTTT
TRBD2,few,TRBJ2-1,TRBV19,CASRASGVPSYNEQFF,TGTGCCAGTAGGGCTAGCGGGGTCCCCTCCTACAATGAGCAGTTCTTC
TRBD2,many,TRBJ2-2,TRBV6-1,CASSSGGGTNTGELFF,TGTGCCAGCAGTTCCGGGGGGGGGACGAACACCGGGGAGCTGTTTTTT
TRBD1,NA,TRBJ2-7,TRBV28,CASSSPGTGGYEQYF,TGTGCCAGCAGCTCCCCCGGGACAGGGGGCTACGAGCAGTACTTC
NA,few,TRBJ2-3,TRBV6-2/TRBV6-3,CASSYLRGRDTDTQYF,TGTGCCAGCAGTTACCTCCGGGGAAGGGACACAGATACGCAGTATTTT
NA,many,TRBJ2-2,TRBV7-9,CASSLEDTGELFF,TGTGCCAGCAGCTTAGAGGACACCGGGGAGCTGTTTTTT
NA,many,TRBJ1-1,TRBV2,CASSVMGTEAFF,TGTGCCAGCAGTGTTATGGGCACTGAAGCTTTCTTT
NA,many,TRBJ2-2,TRBV3-1,CASSQVLGAGELFF,TGTGCCAGCAGCCAAGTATTGGGAGCCGGGGAGCTGTTTTTT
TRBD1,many,TRBJ2-4,TRBV11-2,CASSFGGARGRTLAKNIQYF,TGTGCCAGCAGCTTCGGTGGTGCCAGGGGGCGGACACTAGCCAAAAACATTCAGTACTTC
NA,few,TRBJ2-1,TRBV25-1,CASSESGAAAYNEQFF,TGTGCCAGCAGTGAATCAGGGGCGGCTGCCTACAATGAGCAGTTCTTC
TRBD2,NA,TRBJ2-3,TRBV13,CASSFRGAGGAYTDTQYF,TGTGCCAGCAGCTTTAGGGGAGCGGGAGGCGCCTACACAGATACGCAGTATTTT
TRBD1,many,TRBJ2-1,TRBV12-3/TRBV12-4,CASSSTRGGYQDEQFF,TGTGCCAGCAGTTCCACCCGAGGGGGCTACCAGGATGAGCAGTTCTTC
TRBD2,NA,TRBJ2-5,TRBV27,CASSLFAWGLAGQKETQYF,TGTGCCAGCAGTTTATTTGCCTGGGGACTAGCGGGTCAGAAAGAGACCCAGTACTTC
TRBD1,NA,TRBJ1-2,TRBV28,CASSSATGGSPEGYGYTF,TGTGCCAGCAGTTCGGCGACAGGGGGCTCCCCTGAGGGATATGGCTACACCTTC
TRBD1,many,TRBJ2-3,TRBV27,CASSPTRGLARTDTQYF,TGTGCCAGCAGTCCGACCAGGGGGTTAGCCCGCACAGATACGCAGTATTTT
TRBD2,NA,TRBJ2-1,TRBV5-5,CASSLNLAETYNEQFF,TGTGCCAGCAGCTTGAATCTAGCGGAGACCTACAATGAGCAGTTCTTC
NA,many,TRBJ2-3,TRBV5-1,CASSHGALASMTDTQYF,TGCGCCAGCAGCCACGGAGCTCTAGCGAGCATGACAGATACGCAGTATTTT
NA,many,TRBJ2-7,TRBV7-9,CASSLHGVDEQYF,TGTGCCAGCAGCTTACACGGGGTGGACGAGCAGTACTTC
TRBD2,many,TRBJ2-7,TRBV28,CASSLFTSGTYEQYF,TGTGCCAGCAGTTTATTTACTAGCGGGACCTACGAGCAGTACTTC
TRBD1,many,TRBJ2-3,TRBV2,CASSPQGADTQYF,TGTGCCAGCAGTCCACAGGGGGCCGATACGCAGTATTTT
NA,NA,TRBJ2-7,TRBV7-3,CASSSWGSSYEQYF,TGTGCCAGCAGCTCGTGGGGGAGCTCCTACGAGCAGTACTTC
TRBD1,NA,TRBJ2-7,TRBV19,CAGSHRDSSYEQYF,TGTGCCGGCTCCCACCGGGACAGTTCCTACGAGCAGTACTTC
NA,NA,TRBJ1-1,TRBV28,CASSHGGANTEAFF,TGTGCCAGCAGCCACGGGGGGGCGAACACTGAAGCTTTCTTT
NA,few,TRBJ1-5,TRBV19,CASNGEYNQPQHF,TGTGCCAGTAATGGGGAATACAATCAGCCCCAGCATTTT
TRBD2,many,TRBJ2-7,TRBV6-1,CASSRDLAGGPYEQYF,TGTGCCAGCAGCCGAGATCTAGCGGGAGGACCTTACGAGCAGTACTTC
TRBD2,many,TRBJ2-7,TRBV2,CASRKASGIHEQYF,TGTGCCAGCAGGAAGGCTAGCGGGATCCACGAGCAGTACTTC
NA,many,TRBJ1-1,TRBV20-1,CSATNAGTANTEAFF,TGCAGTGCTACTAATGCCGGGACGGCGAACACTGAAGCTTTCTTT
NA,few,TRBJ2-1,TRBV28,CASKTSTSPYNEQFF,TGTGCCAGCAAAACCTCAACTAGCCCCTACAATGAGCAGTTCTTC
TRBD1,many,TRBJ2-7,TRBV28,CASSLRTGPEQYF,TGTGCCAGCAGTTTACGGACAGGGCCCGAGCAGTACTTC
TRBD1,many,TRBJ1-6,TRBV27,CASSPQGQGAISPLHF,TGTGCCAGCAGTCCCCAAGGACAGGGGGCAATTTCACCCCTCCACTTT